The present TCR beta chain was sequenced within a study of post-analysis software for immune sequencing data. Study-wide points: Analysis by F measure revealed that same-batch samples clustered strongly together. Five or six TRBV segments (TRBV5-6, TRBV5-1 and TRBV20-1 among them) occurred more frequently in patients than in controls.

Unique molecular identifiers had been added to the TCR beta cDNA libraries. A population of roughly 0.95 to 10 million T cells gave rise to approximately 530,000 cDNA molecules. In TCRdb, the PCR reads were re-called with MiXCR into one record per CDR3 protein. The data show about 820,000 distinct CDR3 sequences, roughly 50% seen once. A remark on this clonotype: Antigen unknown.

CDR1 and CDR2 (germline): SNHLY, FYNNEI. The CDR3 totals 15 residues. Trimming took 6 bases from V and 0 from J, leaving 12 bases between them. Sequenced sample: blood. The TCR originated in a girl between 5 and 17 years old with multiple sclerosis. The chain uses TRBV2 and TRBJ2-1; D might be TRBD1 (6 bases). The CDR3 sequence is CASRADRSSYNEQFF. CDR3 DNA sequence: TGTGCCAGCAGGGCCGACAGGAGCTCCTACAATGAGCAGTTCTTC.